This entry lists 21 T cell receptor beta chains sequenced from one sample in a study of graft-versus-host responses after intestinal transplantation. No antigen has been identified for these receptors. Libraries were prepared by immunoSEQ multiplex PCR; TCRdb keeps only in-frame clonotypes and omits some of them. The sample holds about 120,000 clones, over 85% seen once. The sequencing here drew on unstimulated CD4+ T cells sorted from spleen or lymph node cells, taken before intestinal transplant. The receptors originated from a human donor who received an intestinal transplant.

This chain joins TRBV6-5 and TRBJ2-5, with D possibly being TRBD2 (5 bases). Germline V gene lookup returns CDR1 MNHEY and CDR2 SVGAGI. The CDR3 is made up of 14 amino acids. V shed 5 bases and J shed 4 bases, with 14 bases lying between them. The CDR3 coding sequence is TGTGCCAGCAGTCCCGGGCGGGTGGGAGAGACCCAGTACTTC. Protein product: CASSPGRVGETQYF.

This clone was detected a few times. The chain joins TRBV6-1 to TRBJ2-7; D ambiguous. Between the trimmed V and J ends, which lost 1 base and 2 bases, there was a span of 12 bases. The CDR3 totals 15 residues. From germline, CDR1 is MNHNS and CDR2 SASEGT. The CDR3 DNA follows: TGTGCCAGCAGTGAAGTCGACTTAGGGCCCTACGAGCAGTACTTC. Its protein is CASSEVDLGPYEQYF.

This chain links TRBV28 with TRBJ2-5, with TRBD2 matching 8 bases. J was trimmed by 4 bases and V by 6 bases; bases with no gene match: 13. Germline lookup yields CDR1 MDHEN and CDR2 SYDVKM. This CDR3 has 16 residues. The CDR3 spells CASSPAGGAAPETQYF. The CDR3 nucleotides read TGTGCCAGCAGCCCCGCGGGGGGTGCAGCCCCAGAGACCCAGTACTTC.

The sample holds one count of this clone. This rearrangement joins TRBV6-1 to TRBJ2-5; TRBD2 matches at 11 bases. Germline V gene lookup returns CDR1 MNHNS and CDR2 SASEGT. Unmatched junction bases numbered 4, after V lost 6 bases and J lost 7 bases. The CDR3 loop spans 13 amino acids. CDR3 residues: CASRGLAGGTQYF. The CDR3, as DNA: TGTGCCAGCAGGGGGCTAGCGGGAGGGACCCAGTACTTC.

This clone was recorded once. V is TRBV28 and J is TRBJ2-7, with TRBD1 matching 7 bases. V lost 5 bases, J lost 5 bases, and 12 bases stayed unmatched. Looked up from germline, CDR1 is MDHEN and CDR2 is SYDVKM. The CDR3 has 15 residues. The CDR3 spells CASSITGEFRNEQYF. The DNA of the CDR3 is TGTGCCAGCAGTATTACAGGGGAGTTTCGGAACGAGCAGTACTTC.

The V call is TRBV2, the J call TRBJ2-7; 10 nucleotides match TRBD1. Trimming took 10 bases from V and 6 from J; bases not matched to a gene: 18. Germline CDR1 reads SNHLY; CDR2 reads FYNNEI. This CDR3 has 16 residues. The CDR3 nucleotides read TGTGCCACGCGAATGGCAAGGGACAGGGGATGGAGCGAGCAGTACTTC. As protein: CATRMARDRGWSEQYF.

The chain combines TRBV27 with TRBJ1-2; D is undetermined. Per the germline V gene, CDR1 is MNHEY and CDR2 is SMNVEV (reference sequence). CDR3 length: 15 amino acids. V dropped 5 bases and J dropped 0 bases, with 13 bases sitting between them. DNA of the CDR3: TGTGCCAGCAGTAGGGAGTACGGATCTAACTATGGCTACACCTTC. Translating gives CASSREYGSNYGYTF.

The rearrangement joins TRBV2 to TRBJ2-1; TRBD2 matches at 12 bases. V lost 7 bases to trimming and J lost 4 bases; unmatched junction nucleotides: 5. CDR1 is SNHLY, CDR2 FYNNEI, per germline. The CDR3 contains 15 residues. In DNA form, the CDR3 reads TGTGCCAGCACTGCACTAGCGGGAGGTTACAATGAGCAGTTCTTC. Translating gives CASTALAGGYNEQFF.

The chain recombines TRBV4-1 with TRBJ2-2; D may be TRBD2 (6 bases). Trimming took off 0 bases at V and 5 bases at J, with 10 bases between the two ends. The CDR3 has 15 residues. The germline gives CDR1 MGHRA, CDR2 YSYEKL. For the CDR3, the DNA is TGCGCCAGCAGCCAAGATGGGGGGAGGACCGGGGAGCTGTTTTTT. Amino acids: CASSQDGGRTGELFF.

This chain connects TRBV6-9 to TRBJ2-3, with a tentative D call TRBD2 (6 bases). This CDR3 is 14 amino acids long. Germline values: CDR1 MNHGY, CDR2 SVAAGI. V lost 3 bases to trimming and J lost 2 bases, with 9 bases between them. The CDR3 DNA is TGTGCCAGCAGTTACGGAGGGACCACAGATACGCAGTATTTT. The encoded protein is CASSYGGTTDTQYF.

The CDR3 nucleotides are TGTGCTAGTGGACCTTACCCCAAAGCGGGAGGGCCTCACAATGAGCAGTTCTTC. Protein: CASGPYPKAGGPHNEQFF. The rearrangement links TRBV12-5 to TRBJ2-1; 10 bases map to TRBD2. The J segment lost 5 bases and the V segment lost 6 bases, leaving 16 bases of the junction unmatched. The germline CDR1 and CDR2 sequences are LGHNT and FRNRAP. This CDR3 is built from 18 residues.

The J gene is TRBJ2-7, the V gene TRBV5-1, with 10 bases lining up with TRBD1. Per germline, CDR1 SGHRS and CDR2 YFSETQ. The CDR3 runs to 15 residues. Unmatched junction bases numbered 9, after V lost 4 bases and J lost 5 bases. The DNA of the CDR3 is TGCGCCAGCAGCCCCCCGGACAGGGGGAGCCACGAGCAGTACTTC. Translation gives CASSPPDRGSHEQYF.

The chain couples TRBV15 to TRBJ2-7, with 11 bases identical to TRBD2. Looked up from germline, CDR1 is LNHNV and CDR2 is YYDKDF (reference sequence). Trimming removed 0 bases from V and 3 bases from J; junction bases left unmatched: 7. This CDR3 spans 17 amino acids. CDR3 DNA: TGTGCCACCAGCAGAGACCCCGGGACTAGCGGTATCTACGAGCAGTACTTC. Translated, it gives CATSRDPGTSGIYEQYF.

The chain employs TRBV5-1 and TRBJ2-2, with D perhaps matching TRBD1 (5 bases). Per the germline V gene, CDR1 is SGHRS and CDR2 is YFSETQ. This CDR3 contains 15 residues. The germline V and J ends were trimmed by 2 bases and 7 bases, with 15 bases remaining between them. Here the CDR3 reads CASSFTLGQGGELFF. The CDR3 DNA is TGCGCCAGCAGCTTCACCCTGGGGCAGGGCGGGGAGCTGTTTTTT.

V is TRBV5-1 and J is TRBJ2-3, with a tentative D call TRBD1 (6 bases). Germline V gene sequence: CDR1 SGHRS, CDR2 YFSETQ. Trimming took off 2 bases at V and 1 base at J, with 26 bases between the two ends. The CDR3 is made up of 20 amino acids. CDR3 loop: CASSFAIPRTGTPRTDTQYF. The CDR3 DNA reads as TGCGCCAGCAGCTTCGCGATTCCCCGAACAGGGACGCCCCGCACAGATACGCAGTATTTT.

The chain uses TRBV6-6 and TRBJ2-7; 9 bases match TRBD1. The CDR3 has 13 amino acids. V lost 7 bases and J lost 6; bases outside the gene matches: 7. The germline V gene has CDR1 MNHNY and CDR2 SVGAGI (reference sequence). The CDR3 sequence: CASTRQGGVEQYF. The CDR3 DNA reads TGTGCCAGCACCCGACAGGGGGGAGTCGAGCAGTACTTC.

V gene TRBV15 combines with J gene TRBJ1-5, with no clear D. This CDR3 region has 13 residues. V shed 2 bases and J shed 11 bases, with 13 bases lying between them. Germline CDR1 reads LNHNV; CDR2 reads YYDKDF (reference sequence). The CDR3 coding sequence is TGTGCCACCAGCAGACATGGCCCGAGGACCCAGCATTTT. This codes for CATSRHGPRTQHF.

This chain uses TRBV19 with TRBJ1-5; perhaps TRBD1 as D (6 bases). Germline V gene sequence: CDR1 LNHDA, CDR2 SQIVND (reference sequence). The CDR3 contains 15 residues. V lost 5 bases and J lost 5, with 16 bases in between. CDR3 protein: CASSFAQGIDQPQHF. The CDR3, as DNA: TGTGCCAGTAGTTTCGCGCAGGGGATTGATCAGCCCCAGCATTTT. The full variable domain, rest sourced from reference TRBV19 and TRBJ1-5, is DGGITQSPKYLFRKEGQNVTLSCEQNLNHDAMYWYRQDPGQGLRLIYYSQIVNDFQKGDIAEGYSVSREKKESFPLTVTSAQKNPTAFYLCASSFAQGIDQPQHFGDGTRLSIL.

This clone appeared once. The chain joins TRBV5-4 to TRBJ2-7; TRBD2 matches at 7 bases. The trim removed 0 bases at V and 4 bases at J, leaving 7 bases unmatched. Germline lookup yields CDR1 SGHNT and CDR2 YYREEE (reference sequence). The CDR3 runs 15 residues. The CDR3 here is CASSLVAYGGYEQYF. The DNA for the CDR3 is TGTGCCAGCAGCTTGGTGGCTTACGGGGGGTACGAGCAGTACTTC.

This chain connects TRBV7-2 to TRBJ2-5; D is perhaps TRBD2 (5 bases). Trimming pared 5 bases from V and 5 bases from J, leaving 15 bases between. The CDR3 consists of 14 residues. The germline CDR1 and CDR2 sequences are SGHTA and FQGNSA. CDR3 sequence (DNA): TGTGCCAGCAGCCCCTTTAGCGTTGGGGAGACCCAGTACTTC. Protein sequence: CASSPFSVGETQYF.

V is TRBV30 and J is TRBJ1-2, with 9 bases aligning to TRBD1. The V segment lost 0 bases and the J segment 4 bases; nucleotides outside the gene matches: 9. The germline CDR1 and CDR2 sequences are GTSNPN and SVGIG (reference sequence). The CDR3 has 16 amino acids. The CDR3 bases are TGTGCCTGGAGTGTACAGGGGGCCAAGACCGTCTATGGCTACACCTTC. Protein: CAWSVQGAKTVYGYTF.